This passage covers 22 T cell receptor beta chains from one sample sequenced in a study of cytomegalovirus exposure and HLA in healthy donors. Method: immunoSEQ multiplex PCR; TCRdb's copy keeps in-frame clones and lacks some. Here the sample spans 80,000 to 90,000 clones, about 96% being singletons. Source material: PBMCs. The receptor set was obtained from a man between 18 and 35 years old in good health and CMV-seronegative.

The chain carries TRBV28 and TRBJ1-5; 9 bases agree with TRBD1. V was clipped by 2 bases and J by 6 bases; unmatched bases: 5. The CDR3 spans 15 residues. Per germline, CDR1 MDHEN and CDR2 SYDVKM. CDR3 amino acids: CASSLTLTGGQPQHF. The CDR3 bases are TGTGCCAGCAGTTTAACCCTGACAGGGGGTCAGCCCCAGCATTTT.

CDR3 sequence (DNA): TGTGCCAGCAGTGAAAGAGGGAACGGGGCCAACGTCCTGACTTTC. Protein: CASSERGNGANVLTF. The chain has TRBV6-4 and TRBJ2-6; tentative D call: TRBD2 (5 bases). The germline V and J ends were trimmed by 3 bases and 4 bases, with 10 bases remaining between them. Germline V gene sequence: CDR1 MRHNA, CDR2 SNTAGT. There are 15 residues in the CDR3.

The rearrangement joins TRBV5-7 to TRBJ2-7; 7 positions agree with TRBD1. TRBV5-7 is designated an ORF whose function remains uncertain. The trim removed 0 bases at V and 5 bases at J, leaving 8 bases unmatched. The CDR3 is 15 residues long. The CDR3 is CASSLERQGTHEQYV. CDR3 in DNA: TGTGCCAGCAGCTTGGAGAGACAGGGAACCCACGAGCAGTACGTC.

A word on this clone: The DNA is left out, because the CDR3 cannot be placed on it with certainty; the CDR3 is given as TCRdb lists it. The chain has TRBV7-2 and TRBJ2-7; the table's D call, TRBD2, was not checked against the DNA. Termini included, the CDR3 measures 12 amino acids. The germline gives CDR1 SGHTA, CDR2 FQGNSA. The CDR3 is CASSPIVGLGNF.

V and J are TRBV28 and TRBJ1-5, with TRBD1 identical over 7 bases. CDR3 length: 18 residues. CDR1 and CDR2 from the germline V gene are MDHEN and SYDVKM. After removal of 6 bases from V and 0 bases from J, the junction contained 14 bases not matched to a gene. The CDR3 is CASRQGLGTTYSNQPQHF. The CDR3 bases are TGTGCCAGCAGACAGGGGTTAGGGACAACCTATAGCAATCAGCCCCAGCATTTT. Together with reference TRBV28 and TRBJ1-5, the CDR3 gives the full variable domain: DVKVTQSSRYLVKRTGEKVFLECVQDMDHENMFWYRQDPGLGLRLIYFSYDVKMKEKGDIPEGYSVSREKKERFSLILESASTNQTSMYLCASRQGLGTTYSNQPQHFGDGTRLSIL.

The V and J genes are TRBV7-9 and TRBJ2-1; tentatively, D is TRBD2 (5 bases). V was shortened by 2 bases and J by 7 bases, with 6 bases between the two germline ends. This CDR3 region has 12 residues. Germline values: CDR1 SEHNR, CDR2 FQNEAQ (reference sequence). The CDR3 spells CASSLRGNEQFF. In DNA form, the CDR3 reads TGTGCCAGCAGCTTACGGGGTAATGAGCAGTTCTTC.

The rearrangement uses TRBV2 and TRBJ1-6, with TRBD1 identical over 8 bases. Germline assignment: CDR1 SNHLY and CDR2 FYNNEI. CDR3 length: 16 amino acids. The J segment lost 7 bases and the V segment lost 8 bases, leaving 13 bases of the junction unmatched. This chain's CDR3 is CASADGQGAVNSPLHF. As DNA, the CDR3 is TGTGCCAGCGCTGATGGACAGGGTGCTGTCAATTCACCCCTCCACTTT.

J is TRBJ2-5 and V is TRBV5-1; possible D gene TRBD2, 5 bases. In germline, CDR1 is SGHRS, CDR2 YFSETQ. CDR3 length equals 16 residues. Deletions cut 1 base from V and 2 bases from J, with 15 bases between. CDR3 nucleotide sequence: TGCGCCAGCAGCTTGAAAGGGATCACTAGACAAGAGACCCAGTACTTC. It yields the protein CASSLKGITRQETQYF.

The J gene is TRBJ2-7, the V gene TRBV4-1; 14 positions match TRBD2. Losses at the gene ends were 6 bases for V and 6 bases for J; bases not matched to a gene: 4. From germline, CDR1 is MGHRA and CDR2 YSYEKL. The CDR3 sequence is 14 residues long. The CDR3 sequence is CASRPGLAGGEQYF. The CDR3, as DNA: TGCGCCAGCAGACCCGGACTAGCGGGGGGCGAGCAGTACTTC.

The V gene is TRBV5-5, the J gene TRBJ1-2; 7 bases fit TRBD1. V was pared by 5 bases and J by 7 bases, with 8 bases of the junction left unmatched. The CDR3 has 13 amino acids. From germline, CDR1 is SGHKS and CDR2 YYEKEE (reference sequence). In DNA, the CDR3 is TGTGCCAGCAGATCGACAGGGAGTGGTGGCTACACCTTC. As protein: CASRSTGSGGYTF.

This chain links TRBV27 with TRBJ2-5, with 10 bases identical to TRBD2. Germline V gives CDR1 MNHEY, CDR2 SMNVEV (reference sequence). The CDR3 contains 15 residues. J was trimmed by 2 bases and V by 4 bases; bases with no gene match: 4. The CDR3 reads CASSSSGSDQETQYF. In nucleotides, the CDR3 is TGTGCCAGCAGTTCTAGCGGGAGCGATCAAGAGACCCAGTACTTC.

This sequence joins TRBV2 and TRBJ2-1; 10 nucleotides align to TRBD1. V gave up 10 bases and J gave up 5 bases; unmatched junction bases: 14. The germline CDR1 and CDR2 sequences are SNHLY and FYNNEI. This CDR3 spans 16 amino acids. The CDR3 DNA reads as TGTGCCATCCACGGGATTCGGGACAGGGGTAACAATGAGCAGTTCTTC. As protein: CAIHGIRDRGNNEQFF.

This chain connects TRBV18 to TRBJ2-1; 14 positions match TRBD2. Germline CDR1 and CDR2: KGHSH and LQKENI. The CDR3 is 18 amino acids. With V trimmed by 3 bases and J by 1 base, 5 bases remained unmatched. In nucleotides, the CDR3 is TGTGCCAGCTCACCGACTAGCGGGAGGGCCGGTTCCTACAATGAGCAGTTCTTC. This gives the protein CASSPTSGRAGSYNEQFF.

The V and J genes are TRBV5-6 and TRBJ1-1; D is undetermined. With 1 base removed from V and 2 bases from J, the gap between germline ends came to 9 bases. The length of the CDR3 is 14 residues. Germline CDR1 SGHDT, CDR2 YYEEEE. CDR3 loop: CASSLNPGNTEAFF. The CDR3 DNA sequence: TGTGCCAGCAGCTTGAATCCAGGCAACACTGAAGCTTTCTTT.

The chain is built from TRBV25-1 and TRBJ2-2; maybe TRBD2 (5 bases). The ends were cut back, 4 bases at V and 3 bases at J, with 18 bases in the middle. Germline CDR1 MGHDK, CDR2 SYGVNS. The CDR3 consists of 17 residues. The CDR3 protein is CASSGPGLLWHTGELFF. The CDR3 DNA sequence: TGTGCCAGCAGTGGGCCCGGACTTCTTTGGCACACCGGGGAGCTGTTTTTT.

The chain has TRBV28 and TRBJ2-5, with D tentatively TRBD1 (6 bases). V was pared by 8 bases and J by 2 bases, with 18 bases between. The CDR3 consists of 15 residues. Per germline, CDR1 MDHEN and CDR2 SYDVKM. The DNA for the CDR3 is TGTGCCAGCCGTGGGATGGACAGAAAGCAAGAGACCCAGTACTTC. Protein sequence: CASRGMDRKQETQYF. The full variable domain, its missing parts supplied by reference TRBV28 and TRBJ2-5, is DVKVTQSSRYLVKRTGEKVFLECVQDMDHENMFWYRQDPGLGLRLIYFSYDVKMKEKGDIPEGYSVSREKKERFSLILESASTNQTSMYLCASRGMDRKQETQYFGPGTRLLVL.

This chain uses TRBV9 with TRBJ2-1, with TRBD1 matching over 9 bases. The CDR3 spans 17 residues. With V trimmed by 0 bases and J by 8 bases, 12 bases remained unmatched. In germline, CDR1 is SGDLS, CDR2 YYNGEE. CDR3 protein: CASSVGIGTGRIDEQFF. Here the CDR3 DNA reads TGTGCCAGCAGCGTAGGAATCGGGACAGGGAGGATCGATGAGCAGTTCTTC.

The chain carries TRBV9 and TRBJ1-2; 7 bases agree with TRBD1. J was trimmed by 6 bases and V by 0 bases; bases with no gene match: 5. The germline gives CDR1 SGDLS, CDR2 YYNGEE. The CDR3 is 14 amino acids. CDR3 sequence (DNA): TGTGCCAGCAGCGTAGGGACAGGTTTGCATGGCTACACCTTC. This codes for CASSVGTGLHGYTF.

The rearrangement links TRBV6-1 to TRBJ2-1; 10 positions agree with TRBD2. This CDR3 has 14 residues. CDR1 and CDR2 (germline): MNHNS, SASEGT. Unmatched junction bases numbered 10, after V lost 6 bases and J lost 11 bases. CDR3 bases: TGTGCCAGCAGGCCTTCTCTTAGCGGGAGGAAGCAGTTCTTC. The encoded protein is CASRPSLSGRKQFF.

This chain links TRBV19 with TRBJ1-1, with 9 bases fitting TRBD1. Trimming cost V 5 bases and J 4 bases; bases outside gene matches: 11. CDR3 length: 16 residues. CDR1 and CDR2 (germline): LNHDA, SQIVND (reference sequence). CDR3 sequence (DNA): TGTGCCAGTAGTTCTAGGACAGGGGCAGGGAGCACTGAAGCTTTCTTT. Translated, it gives CASSSRTGAGSTEAFF.

V gene TRBV4-3 combines with J gene TRBJ2-1; 8 bases line up with TRBD2. This CDR3 comprises 17 residues. Germline V CDR1 and CDR2: LGHNA, YSLEER. Losses at the gene ends were 0 bases for V and 6 bases for J; bases not matched to a gene: 10. The CDR3 region is CASSQDERAGGRNEQFF. Written as DNA, the CDR3 is TGCGCCAGCAGCCAAGATGAAAGGGCGGGAGGCCGCAATGAGCAGTTCTTC.

This clone showed up just once. The genes are TRBV28 and TRBJ2-2, with 9 bases that match TRBD1. The CDR3 sequence is 16 residues long. V gave up 2 bases and J gave up 2 bases; unmatched junction bases: 3. Germline V CDR1 and CDR2: MDHEN, SYDVKM. The CDR3: CASSLMDRGNTGELFF. In nucleotides, the CDR3 is TGTGCCAGCAGTTTAATGGACAGGGGCAACACCGGGGAGCTGTTTTTT.